This entry lists 21 T cell receptor beta chains sequenced from one sample in a study of CD4 T cells in relation to SARS-CoV-2 and coronaviruses. Antigen specificity for these receptors is unknown. The unexposed donors gave CD4+ T cells in about 2010-2018, prior to COVID-19. After roughly ten days of culture, CD4+ T cells were isolated. The assay was immunoSEQ multiplex PCR, and TCRdb's table has in-frame clones only and misses some. The data show around 16,000 clones, 76% seen once. Sequenced input: CD4+ T cells from PBMCs, cultured in vitro. Every receptor here comes from a human donor in good health.

The chain carries TRBV19 and TRBJ1-1, with D tentatively TRBD1 (5 bases). Deletions cut 8 bases from V and 2 bases from J, with 15 bases between. The CDR3 consists of 14 residues. The germline gives CDR1 LNHDA, CDR2 SQIVND (reference sequence). In nucleotides, the CDR3 is TGTGCCAGTTTGCAGAAGGGGATCAACACTGAAGCTTTCTTT. Translation gives CASLQKGINTEAFF.

This chain links TRBV5-1 with TRBJ2-3; D unresolved. The germline V gene has CDR1 SGHRS and CDR2 YFSETQ. This CDR3 comprises 15 residues. The V end was cut by 4 bases, the J end by 4 bases, with 16 bases between. CDR3 sequence: CASSPGGVPSDTQYF. DNA for the CDR3: TGCGCCAGCAGCCCTGGCGGCGTCCCATCAGATACGCAGTATTTT.

The chain carries TRBV5-5 and TRBJ1-2, with TRBD1 identical over 7 bases. V shed 4 bases, J shed 8 bases, and the junction held 11 bases outside the gene matches. Germline-derived CDR1 and CDR2 are SGHKS and YYEKEE (reference sequence). There are 14 residues in the CDR3. The DNA of the CDR3 is TGTGCCAGCAGCGCAGGGGACAGCCTGAGGGGCTACACCTTC. Translating it yields CASSAGDSLRGYTF.

The chain uses TRBV30 and TRBJ1-2; tentative D call: TRBD1 (6 bases). Germline-derived CDR1 and CDR2 are GTSNPN and SVGIG (reference sequence). V lost 5 bases, J lost 5 bases, and 15 bases lay in between. The length of the CDR3 is 13 residues. The CDR3 DNA reads TGTGCCTGGGACAGGCTGGACGGGTATGGCTACACCTTC. Protein product: CAWDRLDGYGYTF.

This clone was seen a few times. The gene calls are TRBV4-2 and TRBJ1-6; no clear D gene. Per germline, CDR1 LGHNA and CDR2 YNFKEQ. The V end lost 0 bases, the J end lost 0 bases, and 3 bases lay between the germline ends. CDR3 length: 15 amino acids. The CDR3 nucleotides read TGTGCCAGCAGCCAAGAGTTCTCCTATAATTCACCCCTCCACTTT. Its protein is CASSQEFSYNSPLHF.

The rearrangement joins TRBV7-8 to TRBJ2-1, with TRBD2 identical over 11 bases. Germline V gene lookup returns CDR1 SGHVS and CDR2 FQNEAQ. Trimming removed 3 bases from V and 11 bases from J; junction bases left unmatched: 12. This CDR3 is built from 16 residues. CDR3 in DNA: TGTGCCAGCAGCTTTGGGGGGGCACTAGCGGGAGTAAAGCAGTTCTTC. This gives the protein CASSFGGALAGVKQFF.

This clone has a handful of counts. This chain joins TRBV6-4 and TRBJ2-1; the match to TRBD2 covers 13 bases. Trimming cost V 4 bases and J 5 bases; bases outside gene matches: 2. Germline V gene lookup returns CDR1 MRHNA and CDR2 SNTAGT. The CDR3 is 15 amino acids. The CDR3 nucleotides read TGTGCCAGCAGTGCCGGGACTAGCGGGAACAATGAGCAGTTCTTC. This translates into CASSAGTSGNNEQFF.

This clone has only a few counts. The rearrangement links TRBV5-1 to TRBJ2-7; TRBD1 is a possible D gene (5 bases). CDR3 length equals 15 residues. Germline CDR1 SGHRS, CDR2 YFSETQ. The ends were cut back, 4 bases at V and 0 bases at J, with 14 bases in the middle. CDR3 DNA sequence: TGCGCCAGCAGCGGAAATGCGGACACCTCCTACGAGCAGTACTTC. It codes for CASSGNADTSYEQYF.

V and J are TRBV7-8 and TRBJ2-1; 7 bases align to TRBD2. The junction had 8 bases not matched to a gene; V was cut back by 7 bases and J by 5 bases. Germline V gene lookup returns CDR1 SGHVS and CDR2 FQNEAQ. The CDR3 is 14 residues long. CDR3 protein: CASTSGRGDNEQFF. DNA for the CDR3: TGTGCCAGCACTAGCGGTCGGGGGGACAATGAGCAGTTCTTC.

V gene TRBV7-6 combines with J gene TRBJ2-1, with 9 bases lining up with TRBD2. The CDR3 covers 17 residues. V was pared by 4 bases and J by 3 bases, with 10 bases of the junction left unmatched. Germline V CDR1 and CDR2: SGHVS, FNYEAQ. The CDR3 loop is CASSSSGGAGGYNEQFF. As DNA, the CDR3 is TGTGCCAGCAGCTCCTCGGGGGGAGCGGGAGGCTACAATGAGCAGTTCTTC. The variable domain in full, completed from reference TRBV7-6 and TRBJ2-1, reads GAGVSQSPRYKVTKRGQDVALRCDPISGHVSLYWYRQALGQGPEFLTYFNYEAQQDKSGLPNDRFSAERPEGSISTLTIQRTEQRDSAMYRCASSSSGGAGGYNEQFFGPGTRLTVL.

The chain links TRBV3-1 (or the pseudogene TRBV3-2) to TRBJ1-6, with 8 bases that match TRBD1. CDR1 is LGHDT, CDR2 YNNKEL, per germline (reference sequence). This CDR3 spans 17 amino acids. Losses at the gene ends were 4 bases for V and 8 bases for J; bases not matched to a gene: 13. In DNA form, the CDR3 reads TGTGCCAGCAGCCCGAACAGGGGGGCGAAAATGGATTCACCCCTCCACTTT. Translation gives CASSPNRGAKMDSPLHF.

The rearrangement joins TRBV19 to TRBJ2-2; D remains ambiguous. V lost 3 bases and J lost 1, with 6 bases in between. Per germline, CDR1 LNHDA and CDR2 SQIVND (reference sequence). This CDR3 is 14 amino acids long. DNA of the CDR3: TGTGCCAGTAGTATCGGTCAGAACACCGGGGAGCTGTTTTTT. Translating it yields CASSIGQNTGELFF.

The chain employs TRBV12-2 and TRBJ2-7; the D call of TRBD2 is as the table states it, not checked on the DNA. TRBV12-2 is tagged as a pseudogene. The CDR3 sequence is 13 residues long. The CDR3 region has the DNA TGTGCAAGTCGCTTCGGGAGGACCTACGAGCAGTACTTC. Its translation is CASRFGRTYEQYF.

The genes are TRBV18 and TRBJ2-5, with TRBD1 matching over 9 bases. This CDR3 is built from 15 residues. Germline loops: CDR1 KGHSH, CDR2 LQKENI. The V segment lost 0 bases and the J segment 4 bases; nucleotides outside the gene matches: 3. The CDR3 sequence is CASSPPTGGSETQYF. CDR3 nucleotides: TGTGCCAGCTCACCACCAACAGGGGGCTCAGAGACCCAGTACTTC.

This chain joins TRBV5-1 and TRBJ2-5; weak D call: TRBD2 (5 bases). V was pared by 4 bases and J by 4 bases, with 17 bases between. From germline, CDR1 is SGHRS and CDR2 YFSETQ. The CDR3 runs to 15 residues. CDR3 sequence reads: CASSAWLGAGETQYF. The CDR3 DNA is TGCGCCAGCAGCGCGTGGTTGGGAGCCGGAGAGACCCAGTACTTC.

The chain couples TRBV11-2 to TRBJ2-3; no clear D gene. The V end was cut by 2 bases, the J end by 2 bases, with 17 bases between. Germline assignment: CDR1 SGHAT and CDR2 FQNNGV. The CDR3 spans 17 residues. The CDR3: CASSLSVGWPDTDTQYF. The CDR3 nucleotides are TGTGCCAGCAGCTTAAGTGTAGGCTGGCCCGACACAGATACGCAGTATTTT.

There are a few counts of this clone. The chain carries TRBV5-4 and TRBJ2-7; 12 nucleotides align to TRBD1. This CDR3 has 15 amino acids. V dropped 0 bases and J dropped 7; count of bases not matched to a gene: 5. CDR1 is SGHNT, CDR2 YYREEE, per germline (reference sequence). DNA of the CDR3: TGTGCCAGCAGCTTGGAGGGACAGGGGGCGTGGGAGCAGTACTTC. Translation gives CASSLEGQGAWEQYF.

J is TRBJ2-1 and V is TRBV24-1, with D maybe TRBD2 (6 bases). V was pared by 6 bases and J by 9 bases, with 17 bases between. Germline V gives CDR1 KGHDR, CDR2 SFDVKD. The CDR3 has 14 residues. The DNA of the CDR3 is TGTGCCACCAGTAAGCTAGGGACTGGCAGTGAGCAGTTCTTC. Protein sequence: CATSKLGTGSEQFF.

The V and J genes are TRBV6-1 and TRBJ2-7; D remains unclear. Deletions cut 3 bases from V and 12 bases from J, with 15 bases between. Germline lookup yields CDR1 MNHNS and CDR2 SASEGT. This CDR3 has 12 amino acids. The CDR3 sequence: CASSDLPRPPYF. The CDR3 DNA sequence: TGTGCCAGCAGTGACCTACCGCGTCCCCCGTACTTC.

The gene calls are TRBV5-4 and TRBJ1-2; TRBD1 is a possible D gene (5 bases). The CDR3 is 16 amino acids. V gave up 1 base and J gave up 6 bases, with 19 bases separating them. Per germline, CDR1 SGHNT and CDR2 YYREEE (reference sequence). The CDR3 DNA follows: TGTGCCAGCAGCTTGTATTCCGGACAAAGAGCTAATGGCTACACCTTC. This translates into CASSLYSGQRANGYTF.

The chain recombines TRBV7-9 with TRBJ1-2; D ambiguous. This CDR3 is built from 15 residues. Germline assignment: CDR1 SEHNR and CDR2 FQNEAQ (reference sequence). Trimming took off 6 bases at V and 0 bases at J, with 14 bases between the two ends. In DNA, the CDR3 is TGTGCCAGCAGTTTTCTTATCAGACCTAACTATGGCTACACCTTC. This sequence encodes CASSFLIRPNYGYTF.